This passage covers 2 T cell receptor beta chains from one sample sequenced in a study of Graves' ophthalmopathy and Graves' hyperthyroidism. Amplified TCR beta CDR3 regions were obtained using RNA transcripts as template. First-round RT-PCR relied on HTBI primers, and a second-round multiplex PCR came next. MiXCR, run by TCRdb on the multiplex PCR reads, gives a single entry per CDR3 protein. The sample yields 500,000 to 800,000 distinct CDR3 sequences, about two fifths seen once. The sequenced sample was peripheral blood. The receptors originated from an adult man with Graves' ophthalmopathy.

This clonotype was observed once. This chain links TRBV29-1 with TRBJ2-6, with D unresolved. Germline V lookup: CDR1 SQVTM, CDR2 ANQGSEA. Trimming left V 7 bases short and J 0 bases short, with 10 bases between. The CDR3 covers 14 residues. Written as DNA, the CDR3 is TGCAGCGCCGACGGAACCTCTGGGGCCAACGTCCTGACTTTC. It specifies CSADGTSGANVLTF. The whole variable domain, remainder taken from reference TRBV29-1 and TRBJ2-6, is SAVISQKPSRDICQRGTSLTIQCQVDSQVTMMFWYRQQPGQSLTLIATANQGSEATYESGFVIDKFPISRPNLTFSTLTVSNMSPEDSSIYLCSADGTSGANVLTFGAGSRLTVL.

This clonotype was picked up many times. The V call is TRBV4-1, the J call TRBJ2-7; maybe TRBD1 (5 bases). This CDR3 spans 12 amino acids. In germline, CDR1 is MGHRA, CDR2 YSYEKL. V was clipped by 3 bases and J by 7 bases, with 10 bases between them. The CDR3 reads CASSHRVGEQYF. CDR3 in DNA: TGCGCCAGCAGCCACAGGGTTGGGGAGCAGTACTTC.